Below are 6 T cell receptor beta chains sequenced from a single sample in a study of T cell responses to AZD1222 COVID-19 vaccine. Clones were sequenced by immunoSEQ multiplex PCR, and TCRdb holds only the in-frame ones, with some missing. Here the sample spans some 190,000 clones, 90% to 95% being singletons. The sample in question was peripheral blood, obtained 28 days after the second AZD1222 dose. The receptor source for this set is an adult who received the AZD1222 COVID-19 vaccine.

This clone was seen only once. This chain joins TRBV6-2 or TRBV6-3 and TRBJ2-1; 12 nucleotides match TRBD1. V lost 2 bases and J lost 10; bases outside the gene matches: 6. Looked up from germline, CDR1 is MNHEY and CDR2 is SVGEGT. The CDR3 runs 15 residues. Here the CDR3 reads CASSYRGTGGHEQFF. The CDR3 bases are TGTGCCAGCAGTTACCGCGGGACAGGGGGCCACGAGCAGTTCTTC.

The chain employs TRBV9 and TRBJ2-5; TRBD2 agrees at 12 bases. The CDR3 sequence is 17 residues long. Per germline, CDR1 SGDLS and CDR2 YYNGEE. Trimming removed 0 bases from V and 4 bases from J; junction bases left unmatched: 7. This CDR3 reads CASSVGLAGGPSETQYF. CDR3 nucleotides: TGTGCCAGCAGCGTAGGGCTAGCGGGGGGGCCTTCAGAGACCCAGTACTTC. Combining the CDR3 with reference TRBV9 and TRBJ2-5 gives the whole variable domain DSGVTQTPKHLITATGQRVTLRCSPRSGDLSVYWYQQSLDQGLQFLIQYYNGEERAKGNILERFSAQQFPDLHSELNLSSLELGDSALYFCASSVGLAGGPSETQYFGPGTRLLVL.

The gene calls are TRBV4-1 and TRBJ1-1; 12 positions agree with TRBD1. The trim removed 4 bases at V and 3 bases at J, leaving 6 bases unmatched. There are 16 residues in the CDR3. CDR1 is MGHRA, CDR2 YSYEKL, per germline. Here the CDR3 reads CASSRGQGAAYTEAFF. The CDR3 nucleotides are TGCGCCAGCAGCCGGGGACAGGGGGCGGCGTACACTGAAGCTTTCTTT.

This clone was detected once. This chain links TRBV7-9 with TRBJ1-1, with TRBD1 as a possible D gene (5 bases). Trimming pared 2 bases from V and 3 bases from J, leaving 10 bases between. Germline V gene data show CDR1 as SEHNR and CDR2 as FQNEAQ (reference sequence). The CDR3 loop spans 14 amino acids. DNA of the CDR3: TGTGCCAGCAGCTTACTCGGGGCGGACACTGAAGCTTTCTTT. Translating it yields CASSLLGADTEAFF.

CDR3 protein: CASGPQGRWGYTF. In nucleotides, the CDR3 is TGTGCCAGCGGGCCCCAGGGAAGGTGGGGCTACACCTTC. The V and J genes are TRBV2 and TRBJ1-2; tentatively, D is TRBD1 (5 bases). CDR1 is SNHLY and CDR2 is FYNNEI in the germline V gene. Between the trimmed V and J ends, which lost 8 bases and 8 bases, there was a span of 18 bases. The CDR3 covers 13 residues.

The rearrangement joins TRBV5-4 to TRBJ1-1, with 9 bases that match TRBD1. CDR1 and CDR2 from the germline V gene are SGHNT and YYREEE (reference sequence). Trimming at V came to 3 bases and at J to 1 base, leaving 4 bases not matched to a gene. The CDR3 sequence is 15 residues long. The CDR3 spells CASSYGTGWNTEAFF. CDR3 bases: TGTGCCAGCAGCTACGGGACAGGGTGGAACACTGAAGCTTTCTTT.